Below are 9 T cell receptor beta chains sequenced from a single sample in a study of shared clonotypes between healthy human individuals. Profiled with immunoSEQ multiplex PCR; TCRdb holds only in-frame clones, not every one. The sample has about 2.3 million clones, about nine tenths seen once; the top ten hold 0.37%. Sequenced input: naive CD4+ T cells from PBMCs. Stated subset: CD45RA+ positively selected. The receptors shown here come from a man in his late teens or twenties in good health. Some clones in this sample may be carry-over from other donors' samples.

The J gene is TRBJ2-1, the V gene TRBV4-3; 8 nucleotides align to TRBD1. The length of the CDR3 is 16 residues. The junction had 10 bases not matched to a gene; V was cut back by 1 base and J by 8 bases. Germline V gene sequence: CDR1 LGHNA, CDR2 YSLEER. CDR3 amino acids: CASSQAPRGRPHEQFF. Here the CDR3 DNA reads TGCGCCAGCAGCCAAGCTCCCAGGGGGCGGCCCCATGAGCAGTTCTTC.

CDR3: CASTGTSGSNEQFF. The CDR3 region has the DNA TGTGCCAGTACCGGGACTAGCGGGAGTAATGAGCAGTTCTTC. The chain recombines TRBV5-6 with TRBJ2-1, with 14 bases identical to TRBD2. Trimming took 8 bases from V and 7 from J; bases not matched to a gene: 5. Germline V gene lookup returns CDR1 SGHDT and CDR2 YYEEEE. The length of the CDR3 is 14 residues.

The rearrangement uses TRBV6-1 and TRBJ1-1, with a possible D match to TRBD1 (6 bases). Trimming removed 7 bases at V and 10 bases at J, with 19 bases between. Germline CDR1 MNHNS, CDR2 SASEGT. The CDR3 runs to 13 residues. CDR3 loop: CASTERGAGAAFF. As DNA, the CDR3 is TGTGCCAGCACCGAAAGGGGGGCAGGTGCAGCTTTCTTT.

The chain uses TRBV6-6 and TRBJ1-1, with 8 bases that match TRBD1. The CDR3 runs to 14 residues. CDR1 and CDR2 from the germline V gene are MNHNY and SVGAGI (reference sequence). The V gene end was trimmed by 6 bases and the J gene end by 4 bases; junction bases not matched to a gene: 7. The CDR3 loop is CASSSQGVVTEAFF. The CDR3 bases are TGTGCCAGCAGCTCACAGGGGGTAGTCACTGAAGCTTTCTTT.

For the CDR3, the DNA is TGTGCCAGCAGCTTGGGGTGGTGGGAGGAAACGAGGAGCTCCTACGAGCAGTACTTC. Translation gives CASSLGWWEETRSSYEQYF. The chain is built from TRBV11-2 and TRBJ2-7, with D perhaps matching TRBD2 (6 bases). The V gene's germline CDR1 is SGHAT and CDR2 FQNNGV. V was shortened by 3 bases and J by 0 bases, with 24 bases between the two germline ends. The CDR3 spans 19 residues.

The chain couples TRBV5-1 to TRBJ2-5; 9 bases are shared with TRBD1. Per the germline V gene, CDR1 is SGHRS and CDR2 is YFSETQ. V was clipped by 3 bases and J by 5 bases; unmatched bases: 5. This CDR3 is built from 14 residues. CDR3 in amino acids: CASSSRDREETQYF. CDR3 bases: TGCGCCAGCAGCTCTCGGGACAGGGAGGAGACCCAGTACTTC.

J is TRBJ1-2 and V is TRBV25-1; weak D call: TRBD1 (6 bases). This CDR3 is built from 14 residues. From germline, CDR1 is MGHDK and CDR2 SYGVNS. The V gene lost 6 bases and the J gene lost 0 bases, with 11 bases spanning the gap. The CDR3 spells CASRGQQANYGYTF. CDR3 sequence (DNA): TGTGCCAGCAGAGGACAGCAAGCTAACTATGGCTACACCTTC.

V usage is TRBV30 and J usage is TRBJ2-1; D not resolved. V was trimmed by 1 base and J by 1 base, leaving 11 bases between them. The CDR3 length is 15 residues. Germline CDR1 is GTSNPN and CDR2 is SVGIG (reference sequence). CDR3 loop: CAWSDWTPSYNEQFF. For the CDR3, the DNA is TGTGCCTGGAGTGACTGGACGCCATCCTACAATGAGCAGTTCTTC.

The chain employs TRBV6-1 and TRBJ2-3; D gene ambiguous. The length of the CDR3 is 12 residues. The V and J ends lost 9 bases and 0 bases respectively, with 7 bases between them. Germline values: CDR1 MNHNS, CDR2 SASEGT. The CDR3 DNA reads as TGTGCCAGTTCCCTTAGCACAGATACGCAGTATTTT. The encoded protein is CASSLSTDTQYF.